What follows describes a single TCR beta chain. The CDR3 has 16 amino acids. The V end lost 3 bases, the J end lost 6 bases, and 15 bases lay between the germline ends. Germline CDR1 is MNHEY and CDR2 is SVGAGI. This specimen comes from a study of blood T cell repertoires in COVID-19. Study information: Italy, Spain and the United States were the sources of the convalescent and acute COVID-19 samples. PBMCs, B-cell-depleted T cells, or T cells were the source of the cDNA or gDNA that made up the material.

Under the authors' procedure: By means of reference gene primer amplification, nucleated cell counts were estimated. This table comes from immunoSEQ multiplex PCR, and its TCRdb copy is limited to in-frame clones, with some not included. The V and J calls and clone size were taken over from that table, and D and trimming were inferred from the DNA. The table includes under 250,000 clones, about 90% detected once. The chain combines TRBV6-5 with TRBJ1-6; perhaps TRBD1 as D (5 bases). The sample taken for sequencing was peripheral blood. The clonotype originates from a man in his thirties or forties with acute or convalescent COVID-19. CDR3: CASSYGGTIGNSPLHF. In DNA, the CDR3 is TGTGCCAGCAGTTATGGTGGGACTATCGGTAATTCACCCCTCCACTTT.